This T cell receptor (beta chain) was documented in a study of long-term antiretroviral therapy in people with HIV. Points from the study as a whole: Older ART regimens may have been in use when blood was drawn between the mid-2000s and the late 2010s.

This CDR3 comprises 13 residues. Germline-derived CDR1 and CDR2 are SGHVS and FNYEAQ. The V end lost 1 base, the J end lost 8 bases, and 6 bases lay between the germline ends. Points on this clone: Its specificity is unknown.

At survey level, the immunoSEQ assay was run in its v3.0 version. Measured with immunoSEQ multiplex PCR; TCRdb has only the in-frame clones, and not every one. The sample lists about 24,000 clones; 65% to 85% were seen once. This TCR was sampled from a man aged 30 to 39 with HIV. The chain employs TRBV7-6 and TRBJ1-6; D unresolved. The starting material was unsorted PBMCs, obtained about 4.1 years after starting antiretroviral therapy. The CDR3 nucleotides read TGTGCCAGCAGCTTAGACCTGGATTCACCCCTCCACTTT. Protein: CASSLDLDSPLHF.